This TCR beta chain was profiled in a study of blood T cells in healthy people across ages. The authors ran a second PCR of about 7 to 11 cycles using a sample-barcoded 5' primer and a J-beta primer mix. A single record per CDR3 protein comes from TCRdb applying MiXCR to the 5' RACE reads. Here the sample spans under 1,000,000 distinct CDR3 sequences, 35% to 60% being singletons. The CDR3 runs 14 residues. CDR1 is MNHNY and CDR2 is SVGAGI in the germline V gene (reference sequence). V was clipped by 2 bases and J by 8 bases, with 12 bases between them. This clonotype was seen only a few times. Sequenced input: blood. The receptor was derived from a man at least 80 years old in good health. The chain combines TRBV6-6 with TRBJ1-4; no clear D. The CDR3 region is CASSYARAGEKLFF. The CDR3 DNA follows: TGTGCCAGCAGTTACGCAAGGGCGGGCGAAAAACTGTTTTTT.